What follows are 20 T cell receptor beta chains derived from one specimen sequenced in a study of naive and memory T cell subsets. The SP2 primer and nested alpha and beta constant region primers amplified ligated cDNA in four rounds. Each CDR3 protein gets one entry after TCRdb re-called the UMI-ligation and nested PCR reads with MiXCR. Among 35,000 to 40,000 distinct CDR3 sequences listed, 9.5% to 11% were seen once. Specified treatment: skin biopsy from PPD injection site in Mantoux-positive individual. TCR cDNA received a 3' ligated oligonucleotide that carried a UMI. The source material was skin, sampled from a tuberculin skin test site. The receptors stem from an adult in good health.

Only a few counts were recorded for this clonotype. The chain employs TRBV6-1 and TRBJ2-1; D is perhaps TRBD1 (5 bases). The germline CDR1 and CDR2 sequences are MNHNS and SASEGT. V shed 5 bases and J shed 0 bases, with 11 bases lying between them. The CDR3 consists of 15 residues. CDR3 nucleotides: TGTGCCAGCAGTCTGCAGGGAAGCTCCTACAATGAGCAGTTCTTC. It specifies CASSLQGSSYNEQFF.

A note on this clonotype: This could be a read error, since a much larger clone is one nucleotide away. J is TRBJ2-1 and V is TRBV20-1; tentatively, D is TRBD1 (5 bases). This CDR3 contains 14 residues. The germline gives CDR1 DFQATT, CDR2 SNEGSKA (reference sequence). The CDR3: CSASPLTVYNEQSF. CDR3 DNA sequence: TGCAGTGCTTCTCCCCTGACAGTCTACAATGAGCAGTCCTTC.

Many counts were recorded for this clonotype. The chain combines TRBV18 with TRBJ1-1; D perhaps matches TRBD1 (5 bases). This CDR3 region has 17 residues. Germline V CDR1 and CDR2: KGHSH, LQKENI. V was cut by 4 bases and J by 2 bases, with 20 bases left in between. As DNA, the CDR3 is TGTGCCAGCTCACGGGTACAGCGGGCTTGGGGCAACACTGAAGCTTTCTTT. It is translated as CASSRVQRAWGNTEAFF. Drawing the rest from reference TRBV18 and TRBJ1-1, the complete variable domain is NAGVMQNPRHLVRRRGQEARLRCSPMKGHSHVYWYRQLPEEGLKFMVYLQKENIIDESGMPKERFSAEFPKEGPSILRIQQVVRGDSAAYFCASSRVQRAWGNTEAFFGQGTRLTVV.

This clonotype appeared many times. The V gene is TRBV29-1, the J gene TRBJ2-5; 7 bases fit TRBD1. CDR1 and CDR2 (germline): SQVTM, ANQGSEA. V shed 2 bases, J shed 5 bases, and the junction held 5 bases outside the gene matches. The CDR3 is made up of 13 amino acids. As DNA, the CDR3 is TGCAGCGTTGAAACCCAGGGGGACGAGACCCAGTACTTC. It codes for CSVETQGDETQYF.

This clonotype was observed many times. The chain combines TRBV20-1 with TRBJ2-1, with 9 nucleotides matching TRBD2. This CDR3 spans 16 amino acids. Per germline, CDR1 DFQATT and CDR2 SNEGSKA (reference sequence). V trimming: 3 bases; J trimming: 7 bases; junction bases outside the gene matches: 13. The CDR3 loop is CSASQTDSGSGNEQFF. The CDR3 DNA sequence: TGCAGTGCTAGCCAGACCGATAGCGGGAGTGGAAATGAGCAGTTCTTC.

This clonotype was detected a few times. The chain combines TRBV20-1 with TRBJ1-1; TRBD1 matches 8 bases. CDR1 is DFQATT, CDR2 SNEGSKA, per germline (reference sequence). The CDR3 spans 14 residues. Trimming cost V 1 base and J 3 bases; bases outside gene matches: 4. The chain's CDR3 is CSARVQGADTEAFF. CDR3 coding DNA: TGCAGTGCTAGAGTCCAGGGGGCGGACACTGAAGCTTTCTTT.

This clonotype was picked up many times. The chain carries TRBV18 and TRBJ1-3, with a weak D call TRBD1 (5 bases). Deletions cut 1 base from V and 0 bases from J, with 16 bases between. Germline V gene sequence: CDR1 KGHSH, CDR2 LQKENI. This CDR3 region has 18 residues. The CDR3 coding sequence is TGTGCCAGCTCACCACAAAGCCTACAGGCAGGCTCTGGAAACACCATATATTTT. Its translation is CASSPQSLQAGSGNTIYF.

About this clonotype itself: One end of the junction is discordant with germline, which a read error may explain. V usage is TRBV7-3 and J usage is TRBJ1-2; 9 positions match TRBD1. There are 13 residues in the CDR3. Germline values: CDR1 SGHTA, CDR2 FQGTGA. In DNA form, the CDR3 reads TGTGCCAGCAGCACGAGGACAGGGGATGGCGACACCTTC. It codes for CASSTRTGDGDTF.

This clonotype was observed a handful of times. The chain links TRBV28 to TRBJ1-3; tentatively, D is TRBD1 (5 bases). V gave up 3 bases and J gave up 4 bases, with 19 bases separating them. Germline V gene data show CDR1 as MDHEN and CDR2 as SYDVKM. This CDR3 region has 17 residues. For the CDR3, the DNA is TGTGCCAGCAGTTTCTCCGTTACGGGGGTGGTCGGAAACACCATATATTTT. Translated: CASSFSVTGVVGNTIYF.

The table lists this clonotype with many counts. The V gene is TRBV12-3 or TRBV12-4, the J gene TRBJ1-2; D gene uncertain. The germline V and J ends were trimmed by 6 bases and 8 bases, with 16 bases remaining between them. CDR3 length equals 13 residues. The CDR3 here is CASSLDGLGGYTF. CDR3 DNA sequence: TGTGCCAGCAGCCTGGACGGACTGGGGGGCTACACCTTC.

This clonotype has a count of ten or more. The V and J genes are TRBV27 and TRBJ2-1; 14 nucleotides agree with TRBD2. In germline, CDR1 is MNHEY, CDR2 SMNVEV (reference sequence). Trimming at V came to 3 bases and at J to 6 bases, leaving 4 bases not matched to a gene. This CDR3 has 16 amino acids. The CDR3 loop reads CASSFLGLAGANEQFF. Here the CDR3 DNA reads TGTGCCAGCAGTTTTTTGGGACTAGCGGGAGCCAATGAGCAGTTCTTC.

Ten or more counts support this clonotype. The chain carries TRBV20-1 and TRBJ2-3; 7 bases are a match to TRBD2. Germline CDR1 reads DFQATT; CDR2 reads SNEGSKA (reference sequence). Trimming took 0 bases from V and 3 from J; bases not matched to a gene: 6. The CDR3 extends over 15 amino acids. CDR3 coding DNA: TGCAGTGCTAGAGATTGGCTAGCGGTAACAGATACGCAGTATTTT. Amino acid sequence: CSARDWLAVTDTQYF.

This clonotype was found a few times. V is TRBV28 and J is TRBJ2-2; TRBD2 matches 12 bases. Trimming removed 5 bases from V and 1 base from J; junction bases left unmatched: 2. The CDR3 contains 16 residues. CDR1 is MDHEN, CDR2 SYDVKM, per germline. As DNA, the CDR3 is TGTGCCAGCAGTCGACTAGCGGGAGTGAACACCGGGGAGCTGTTTTTT. It codes for CASSRLAGVNTGELFF.

This clonotype was counted many times. The rearrangement uses TRBV3-1 and TRBJ2-1, with 9 nucleotides matching TRBD1. This CDR3 is 14 amino acids long. Germline CDR1 reads LGHDT; CDR2 reads YNNKEL (reference sequence). V lost 4 bases and J lost 4; bases outside the gene matches: 2. This CDR3 is CASSPGQGYNEQFF. CDR3 DNA: TGTGCCAGCAGCCCGGGACAGGGTTACAATGAGCAGTTCTTC.

This clonotype was seen at least ten times. The rearrangement links TRBV3-1 to TRBJ2-6, with D perhaps matching TRBD2 (6 bases). Trimming cost V 0 bases and J 0 bases, with 15 bases left between them. CDR3 size: 19 residues. Germline V gene sequence: CDR1 LGHDT, CDR2 YNNKEL (reference sequence). The CDR3 coding sequence is TGTGCCAGCAGCCAAGATTTGGCAGGGAGGCTCTCTGGGGCCAACGTCCTGACTTTC. Translating it yields CASSQDLAGRLSGANVLTF.

This clonotype was seen a few times. CDR3 sequence: CASSPGLALSRDEQFF. Written as DNA, the CDR3 is TGTGCCAGCAGCCCCGGACTAGCGCTCAGTCGGGATGAGCAGTTCTTC. The chain couples TRBV7-2 to TRBJ2-1, with 9 bases that match TRBD2. The CDR3 runs to 16 residues. The V gene's germline CDR1 is SGHTA and CDR2 FQGNSA. Trimming took 5 bases from V and 8 from J; bases not matched to a gene: 13.

This chain connects TRBV29-1 to TRBJ2-7, with D possibly being TRBD2 (5 bases). Per germline, CDR1 SQVTM and CDR2 ANQGSEA. V was cut by 6 bases and J by 4 bases, with 16 bases left in between. CDR3 length: 13 residues. The CDR3 region is CSVDGGPKYEQYF. The CDR3 region has the DNA TGCAGCGTCGATGGCGGGCCGAAGTACGAGCAGTACTTC.

As concerns this clonotype: A read error may explain this, as a much larger clone is one base away. The genes are TRBV2 and TRBJ1-5, with D perhaps TRBD1 (5 bases). This CDR3 has 13 residues. Germline V gives CDR1 SNHLY, CDR2 FYNNEI. DNA for the CDR3: TGTTCCAGCAGTTCGGGACGCCGGGGGCCCCAGCATTTT. Its translation: CSSSSGRRGPQHF.

This clonotype was found a few times. This chain links TRBV28 with TRBJ1-1, with D maybe TRBD1 (5 bases). Germline loops: CDR1 MDHEN, CDR2 SYDVKM. The V gene lost 7 bases and the J gene lost 4 bases, with 19 bases spanning the gap. The CDR3 covers 15 residues. The CDR3 nucleotides read TGTGCCAGCACCATACCGGGGGGGGGGTTCACTGAAGCTTTCTTT. This codes for CASTIPGGGFTEAFF. Based on the CDR3 plus reference TRBV28 and TRBJ1-1, the full variable domain is DVKVTQSSRYLVKRTGEKVFLECVQDMDHENMFWYRQDPGLGLRLIYFSYDVKMKEKGDIPEGYSVSREKKERFSLILESASTNQTSMYLCASTIPGGGFTEAFFGQGTRLTVV.

The J gene is TRBJ2-1, the V gene TRBV25-1, with 12 bases aligning to TRBD2. Trimming removed 2 bases from V and 0 bases from J; junction bases left unmatched: 5. Per germline, CDR1 MGHDK and CDR2 SYGVNS. This CDR3 comprises 18 residues. CDR3 residues: CASSEPSGRANSYNEQFF. The CDR3 coding sequence is TGTGCCAGCAGTGAACCTAGCGGGAGGGCCAACTCCTACAATGAGCAGTTCTTC.